These T cell receptor beta chains were read from a single sample in a study of blood T cell repertoires in COVID-19. The table came from immunoSEQ multiplex PCR; TCRdb's copy has only in-frame clones and leaves some out. The sample gives 130,000 to 150,000 clones, roughly 80% of which show up once; 4.5% to 5.5% is in the top ten. The sample was PBMCs or T cells enriched from blood (not recorded which). These receptors came from a man aged 35-49 years with acute COVID-19. Each CDR3 is given with its conserved first and last residue. Each record gives: D gene, J gene, V gene, clone size, CDR3 DNA, CDR3 protein. The D gene is left open where the match is weak. Size is omitted from some rows. Given values are once, few, many or a class for expanded clones.

d_call: TRBD1; j_call: TRBJ2-4; v_call: TRBV28; clone_size: -; cdr3_nt: TGTGCCAGCACCTCGACCAGGGGGATTCAAAACATTCAGTACTTC; cdr3_aa: CASTSTRGIQNIQYF
d_call: -; j_call: TRBJ2-7; v_call: TRBV6-2/TRBV6-3; clone_size: -; cdr3_nt: TGTGCCAGCAGTTACTCCCTCTACGAGCAGTACTTC; cdr3_aa: CASSYSLYEQYF
d_call: -; j_call: TRBJ1-2; v_call: TRBV28; clone_size: -; cdr3_nt: TGTGCCAGCAGTTTATTGTCCCGGGGTACTCACTATGGCTACACCTTC; cdr3_aa: CASSLLSRGTHYGYTF
d_call: -; j_call: TRBJ2-3; v_call: TRBV27; clone_size: -; cdr3_nt: TGTGCCAGCAGTCCGCCGGGGGACAGCGCTAGCACAGATACGCAGTATTTT; cdr3_aa: CASSPPGDSASTDTQYF
d_call: -; j_call: TRBJ1-2; v_call: TRBV28; clone_size: -; cdr3_nt: TGTGCCAGCAGGTACGGTACTAACTATGGCTACACCTTC; cdr3_aa: CASRYGTNYGYTF
d_call: TRBD2; j_call: TRBJ2-5; v_call: TRBV20-1; clone_size: -; cdr3_nt: TGCAGCGGGAGGGCACAGGAGACCCAGTACTTC; cdr3_aa: CSGRAQETQYF
d_call: TRBD1; j_call: TRBJ1-2; v_call: TRBV7-2; clone_size: few; cdr3_nt: TGTGCCAGCAGCCCTGGACAGGCTCGCTATGGCTACACCTTC; cdr3_aa: CASSPGQARYGYTF
d_call: TRBD1; j_call: TRBJ2-7; v_call: TRBV7-9; clone_size: few; cdr3_nt: TGTGCCAGCAGCTTGGGGACAGGCTCCCTGTACTTC; cdr3_aa: CASSLGTGSLYF
d_call: TRBD1; j_call: TRBJ2-5; v_call: TRBV28; clone_size: -; cdr3_nt: TGTGCCAGCAACGACAACCACAGGGGCTGGGGGCAAGAGACCCAGTACTTC; cdr3_aa: CASNDNHRGWGQETQYF
d_call: -; j_call: TRBJ2-5; v_call: TRBV10-3; clone_size: few; cdr3_nt: TGTGCCACCACCCCCTCGGGGGATCGAGAGACCCAGTACTTC; cdr3_aa: CATTPSGDRETQYF
d_call: -; j_call: TRBJ1-6; v_call: TRBV4-3; clone_size: once; cdr3_nt: TGCGCCAGCAGCCAAGATCGGGTCAGCACCCTCCACTTT; cdr3_aa: CASSQDRVSTLHF
d_call: -; j_call: TRBJ2-3; v_call: TRBV4-3; clone_size: -; cdr3_nt: TGCGCCAGCAGCCAAGACCCTCCGGGGTTGGACGGGGGCACAGATACGCAGTATTTT; cdr3_aa: CASSQDPPGLDGGTDTQYF
d_call: TRBD1; j_call: TRBJ1-6; v_call: TRBV6-5; clone_size: once; cdr3_nt: TGTGCCAGCAGCACGGGACAGGAAGGGTCACCCCTCCACTTT; cdr3_aa: CASSTGQEGSPLHF
d_call: -; j_call: TRBJ1-2; v_call: TRBV7-9; clone_size: -; cdr3_nt: TGTGCCAGCAGCTTTACGGGGGATGGCTACACCTTC; cdr3_aa: CASSFTGDGYTF